A single sample is the source of the 30 T cell receptor beta chains below, sequenced in a study of blood T cell repertoires in COVID-19. The protocol was immunoSEQ multiplex PCR, while the TCRdb copy is restricted to in-frame clones and leaves out a portion. The data show about 250,000 clones, with about 85% seen just once and more than 6% held by the top ten. Input material: peripheral blood. These receptors were taken from a woman in her sixties with active or convalescent COVID-19.

This chain links TRBV2 with TRBJ2-2, with 7 bases aligning to TRBD2. Trimming cost V 10 bases and J 5 bases; bases outside gene matches: 1. The CDR3 is 11 residues long. Germline V gene lookup returns CDR1 SNHLY and CDR2 FYNNEI. This chain's CDR3 is CATGGTGELFF. In DNA form, the CDR3 reads TGTGCCACCGGGGGGACCGGGGAGCTGTTTTTT. Full variable domain (rest looked up from reference TRBV2 and TRBJ2-2): EPEVTQTPSHQVTQMGQEVILRCVPISNHLYFYWYRQILGQKVEFLVSFYNNEISEKSEIFDDQFSVERPDGSNFTLKIRSTKLEDSAMYFCATGGTGELFFGEGSRLTVL.

CDR3: CASSRSPLRSSYNEQFF. CDR3 bases: TGTGCCAGTAGTCGCTCCCCTTTGCGTAGCTCCTACAATGAGCAGTTCTTC. The V gene is TRBV19, the J gene TRBJ2-1; D gene ambiguous. Between the trimmed V and J ends, which lost 5 bases and 0 bases, there was a span of 17 bases. Germline V gene data show CDR1 as LNHDA and CDR2 as SQIVND (reference sequence). This CDR3 comprises 17 residues.

The genes are TRBV5-1 and TRBJ2-2, with TRBD2 as a possible D gene (6 bases). Trimming took 2 bases from V and 1 from J, leaving 9 bases between them. The CDR3 has 15 amino acids. Germline-derived CDR1 and CDR2 are SGHRS and YFSETQ. CDR3 protein: CASSFSGENTGELFF. The DNA of the CDR3 is TGCGCCAGCAGCTTTAGCGGTGAGAACACCGGGGAGCTGTTTTTT.

This clone was counted a few times. The chain is built from TRBV19 and TRBJ1-4; TRBD1 matches 9 bases. The CDR3 has 16 amino acids. The germline gives CDR1 LNHDA, CDR2 SQIVND (reference sequence). V lost 3 bases to trimming and J lost 8 bases; unmatched junction nucleotides: 10. This CDR3 is CASSIPNRGLNEKLFF. The CDR3 nucleotides are TGTGCCAGTAGTATTCCCAACAGGGGGCTAAACGAAAAACTGTTTTTT.

This chain uses TRBV4-2 with TRBJ2-1; 10 positions agree with TRBD2. V lost 1 base and J lost 4; bases outside the gene matches: 4. This CDR3 spans 16 amino acids. CDR1 LGHNA and CDR2 YNFKEQ come from the germline V gene. The CDR3 loop is CASSQALAGEYNEQFF. The CDR3 DNA sequence: TGTGCCAGCAGCCAAGCCCTAGCGGGAGAGTACAATGAGCAGTTCTTC.

The CDR3 sequence: CASSVAGTGNTGELFF. Written as DNA, the CDR3 is TGTGCCAGCAGCGTAGCCGGGACAGGGAACACCGGGGAGCTGTTTTTT. The chain employs TRBV9 and TRBJ2-2; TRBD1 matches 8 bases. From germline, CDR1 is SGDLS and CDR2 YYNGEE. This CDR3 spans 16 amino acids. The J segment lost 1 base and the V segment lost 0 bases, leaving 2 bases of the junction unmatched.

CDR3 sequence: CASKEPGGTQYF. DNA of the CDR3: TGTGCCAGTAAGGAGCCCGGGGGGACCCAGTACTTC. J is TRBJ2-5 and V is TRBV19; TRBD2 is a possible D gene (6 bases). V gave up 7 bases and J gave up 7 bases, with 13 bases separating them. Germline V gene sequence: CDR1 LNHDA, CDR2 SQIVND (reference sequence). The CDR3 has 12 amino acids.

This chain uses TRBV6-1 with TRBJ2-3; 7 bases agree with TRBD2. The trim removed 2 bases at V and 3 bases at J, leaving 8 bases unmatched. This CDR3 has 16 amino acids. CDR1 MNHNS and CDR2 SASEGT come from the germline V gene. The CDR3 here is CASSEILAAGTDTQYF. CDR3 bases: TGTGCCAGCAGTGAAATTCTAGCGGCCGGGACAGATACGCAGTATTTT.

There are a few counts of this clone. The chain is built from TRBV3-1 (or the pseudogene TRBV3-2) and TRBJ1-1, with 8 bases that match TRBD1. The CDR3 totals 15 residues. Losses at the gene ends were 6 bases for V and 7 bases for J; bases not matched to a gene: 13. In germline, CDR1 is LGHDT, CDR2 YNNKEL (reference sequence). CDR3 coding DNA: TGTGCCAGCAGTCCTGAACTCCGACAGGGGAGTGAAGCTTTCTTT. Its translation is CASSPELRQGSEAFF.

This sequence joins TRBV30 and TRBJ2-7; maybe TRBD2 (6 bases). The CDR3 covers 17 residues. V shed 2 bases and J shed 0 bases, with 20 bases lying between them. Per germline, CDR1 GTSNPN and CDR2 SVGIG (reference sequence). The CDR3: CAWSLPGGAGNSYEQYF. CDR3 DNA sequence: TGTGCCTGGAGTTTGCCTGGGGGAGCGGGTAACTCCTACGAGCAGTACTTC.

V and J are TRBV5-1 and TRBJ2-6; tentative D call: TRBD2 (6 bases). The ends were cut back, 0 bases at V and 4 bases at J, with 11 bases in the middle. Germline loops: CDR1 SGHRS, CDR2 YFSETQ. This CDR3 region has 16 residues. The CDR3 nucleotides read TGCGCCAGCAGCTTGGCCTGGGGGGAAGGGGCCAACGTCCTGACTTTC. Protein product: CASSLAWGEGANVLTF. Filled out from reference TRBV5-1 and TRBJ2-6, the complete variable domain reads KAGVTQTPRYLIKTRGQQVTLSCSPISGHRSVSWYQQTPGQGLQFLFEYFSETQRNKGNFPGRFSGRQFSNSRSEMNVSTLELGDSALYLCASSLAWGEGANVLTFGAGSRLTVL.

This chain joins TRBV7-8 and TRBJ2-1, with 14 bases identical to TRBD2. The CDR3 spans 14 residues. Germline V gene lookup returns CDR1 SGHVS and CDR2 FQNEAQ. V lost 7 bases and J lost 8; bases outside the gene matches: 4. Here the CDR3 DNA reads TGTGCCAGCAAAGGGACTAGCGGGAGTGATGAGCAGTTCTTC. This encodes CASKGTSGSDEQFF.

The CDR3 coding sequence is TGTGCCAGTAGTCCGGACAGGGGATCCTACAATGAGCAGTTCTTC. The encoded protein is CASSPDRGSYNEQFF. The V gene is TRBV19, the J gene TRBJ2-1; 9 bases are a match to TRBD1. The germline CDR1 and CDR2 sequences are LNHDA and SQIVND (reference sequence). The J segment lost 1 base and the V segment lost 5 bases, leaving 3 bases of the junction unmatched. The CDR3 runs 15 residues. Filled out from reference TRBV19 and TRBJ2-1, the complete variable domain reads DGGITQSPKYLFRKEGQNVTLSCEQNLNHDAMYWYRQDPGQGLRLIYYSQIVNDFQKGDIAEGYSVSREKKESFPLTVTSAQKNPTAFYLCASSPDRGSYNEQFFGPGTRLTVL.

The chain joins TRBV10-2 to TRBJ2-3; 7 bases agree with TRBD2. CDR1 is WSHSY, CDR2 SAAADI, per germline. CDR3 length: 15 residues. V lost 10 bases and J lost 5; bases outside the gene matches: 15. The CDR3 region has the DNA TGCGCCATCTCGAGCGGGATCACACCGGGAGATACGCAGTATTTT. Amino acid sequence: CAISSGITPGDTQYF.

This sequence joins TRBV2 and TRBJ2-1; D may be TRBD2 (5 bases). The V gene lost 4 bases and the J gene lost 8 bases, with 18 bases spanning the gap. CDR3 length: 15 amino acids. CDR1 is SNHLY and CDR2 is FYNNEI in the germline V gene. CDR3 nucleotides: TGTGCCAGCAGTGCTGGCGGAGGCTACCCACATGAGCAGTTCTTC. Translating it yields CASSAGGGYPHEQFF.

The chain uses TRBV5-5 and TRBJ2-3; possible D gene TRBD2, 6 bases. V gave up 4 bases and J gave up 2 bases, with 26 bases separating them. CDR3 length: 19 amino acids. Germline-derived CDR1 and CDR2 are SGHKS and YYEKEE (reference sequence). The CDR3 coding sequence is TGTGCCAGCAGCCCGAGACTAGTCTCAAAGCCCCGGGACACAGATACGCAGTATTTT. The encoded protein is CASSPRLVSKPRDTDTQYF.

The CDR3 sequence is CASSLTGTSHTGELFF. As DNA, the CDR3 is TGCGCCAGCAGCTTAACCGGGACTAGCCACACCGGGGAGCTGTTTTTT. V and J are TRBV5-1 and TRBJ2-2; TRBD2 aligns across 9 bases. The CDR3 is 16 amino acids. Germline loops: CDR1 SGHRS, CDR2 YFSETQ. V dropped 2 bases and J dropped 3; count of bases not matched to a gene: 5.

This rearrangement joins TRBV28 to TRBJ1-5; 7 nucleotides match TRBD1. J gave up 7 bases and V 6 bases, and 9 bases lay outside the gene matches. The germline CDR1 and CDR2 sequences are MDHEN and SYDVKM. This CDR3 has 14 residues. The CDR3 reads CASSPMTGYQPQHF. CDR3 bases: TGTGCCAGCAGCCCCATGACAGGGTACCAGCCCCAGCATTTT.

This clone was seen more than once but under ten times. The chain combines TRBV12-3 or TRBV12-4 with TRBJ2-1, with D uncertain. This CDR3 comprises 11 residues. Trimming took 4 bases from V and 9 from J, leaving 7 bases between them. CDR3 sequence (DNA): TGTGCCAGCAGTTACCGGGTTGAGCAGTTCTTC. This encodes CASSYRVEQFF.

J is TRBJ2-2 and V is TRBV11-1, with 9 positions matching TRBD1. Germline V gene sequence: CDR1 SGHAT, CDR2 FQDESV (reference sequence). The junction had 8 bases not matched to a gene; V was cut back by 5 bases and J by 7 bases. The CDR3 sequence is 15 residues long. CDR3 nucleotide sequence: TGTGCCAGCAGCCGGGACAGGGTCAATGGCGGGGAGCTGTTTTTT. It translates to CASSRDRVNGGELFF.

The chain uses TRBV27 and TRBJ1-6; possibly TRBD1 for D (6 bases). Trimming took off 1 base at V and 4 bases at J, with 14 bases between the two ends. The CDR3 loop spans 17 amino acids. Germline V gene data show CDR1 as MNHEY and CDR2 as SMNVEV (reference sequence). CDR3 DNA: TGTGCCAGCAGTTTATATGGGGGGGGCCGGTATAATTCACCCCTCCACTTT. This translates into CASSLYGGGRYNSPLHF.

The chain recombines TRBV4-2 with TRBJ1-2; tentative D call: TRBD1 (6 bases). The CDR3 is 16 residues long. The germline V and J ends were trimmed by 3 bases and 4 bases, with 18 bases remaining between them. Per the germline V gene, CDR1 is LGHNA and CDR2 is YNFKEQ. The DNA of the CDR3 is TGTGCCAGCAGCCAGGGTGGACAGCACTCGTTCTATGGCTACACCTTC. Protein product: CASSQGGQHSFYGYTF.

The rearrangement links TRBV5-6 to TRBJ2-1, with 13 bases aligning to TRBD2. Trimming removed 4 bases from V and 4 bases from J; junction bases left unmatched: 11. CDR1 SGHDT and CDR2 YYEEEE come from the germline V gene. This CDR3 is built from 18 residues. The CDR3: CASSLDTLAGGLYNEQFF. The CDR3 coding sequence is TGTGCCAGCAGCCTCGATACACTAGCGGGAGGGCTGTACAATGAGCAGTTCTTC.

On this clone: The junction shows a germline mismatch at one end, possibly a read error. This chain connects TRBV7-7 to TRBJ2-1; D might be TRBD2 (5 bases). The CDR3 has 16 amino acids. The germline V gene has CDR1 SSHAT and CDR2 FNYEAQ (reference sequence). CDR3 loop: CASSPVGGSSYNEQFF. CDR3 nucleotide sequence: TGTGCTAGCAGCCCGGTGGGTGGGAGCTCCTACAATGAGCAGTTCTTC.

The chain combines TRBV10-1 with TRBJ2-1, with 13 nucleotides matching TRBD2. The ends lost 4 bases at V and 9 bases at J; junction bases unmatched: 6. Looked up from germline, CDR1 is WNHNN and CDR2 is SYGVQD (reference sequence). This CDR3 spans 15 amino acids. The CDR3 loop reads CASSVTSGGATEQFF. The DNA of the CDR3 is TGCGCCAGCAGTGTTACTAGCGGGGGGGCCACTGAGCAGTTCTTC.

This chain joins TRBV11-3 and TRBJ1-1; D is uncertain. The CDR3 spans 15 residues. Germline values: CDR1 SGHNT, CDR2 YENEEA. Trimming shortened V by 5 bases and J by 1 base, and 14 bases separated the two germline ends. The CDR3 DNA is TGTGCCAGCAGCCCCCGACAAGGATCGAACACTGAAGCTTTCTTT. Its translation is CASSPRQGSNTEAFF.

This clone was detected a few times. The rearrangement links TRBV30 to TRBJ1-3; no clear D. Germline CDR1 reads GTSNPN; CDR2 reads SVGIG (reference sequence). The V end was cut by 0 bases, the J end by 3 bases, with 12 bases between. This CDR3 spans 15 amino acids. The CDR3 reads CAWSVQGGLGNTIYF. The CDR3 nucleotides are TGTGCCTGGAGTGTTCAAGGAGGTCTTGGAAACACCATATATTTT. Combining the CDR3 with reference TRBV30 and TRBJ1-3 gives the whole variable domain SQTIHQWPATLVQPVGSPLSLECTVEGTSNPNLYWYRQAAGRGLQLLFYSVGIGQISSEVPQNLSASRPQDRQFILSSKKLLLSDSGFYLCAWSVQGGLGNTIYFGEGSWLTVV.

The sample holds one count of this clone. The chain links TRBV7-6 to TRBJ1-1; 7 nucleotides agree with TRBD1. Germline values: CDR1 SGHVS, CDR2 FNYEAQ. The CDR3 extends over 15 amino acids. Trimming cost V 4 bases and J 1 base; bases outside gene matches: 6. CDR3 DNA: TGTGCCAGCAGCTGGCGACAGGGTGGGAACACTGAAGCTTTCTTT. As protein: CASSWRQGGNTEAFF.

The V and J genes are TRBV21-1 and TRBJ1-1; the table's D call, TRBD1, was not checked against the DNA. TRBV21-1 is tagged as a pseudogene. The CDR3 runs to 19 residues. CDR3 region: CASSSVWGRGFSLGSEAFF. DNA of the CDR3: TGTGCCAGCAGCTCTGTCTGGGGCAGGGGGTTTTCCCTAGGATCTGAAGCTTTCTTT.

The V gene is TRBV15, the J gene TRBJ1-3; the D is unclear. The length of the CDR3 is 12 residues. Trimming cost V 5 bases and J 4 bases, with 6 bases left between them. The germline CDR1 and CDR2 sequences are LNHNV and YYDKDF (reference sequence). CDR3 bases: TGTGCCACCAGCCGTTCGGGAAACACCATATATTTT. Translated: CATSRSGNTIYF.